This T cell receptor beta chain was sequenced for a study of post-analysis software for immune sequencing data. Study results and limitations: Strong same-batch co-clustering of samples appeared with F measure clustering. Patients carried a few TRBV segments more frequently than controls did, and TRBV5-6, TRBV5-1 and TRBV20-1 were among them.

Only a few counts were recorded for this clonotype. Antigen specificity is unknown. The library was made from cDNA and included unique molecular identifiers. Input populations of roughly 1 to 11 million T cells gave rise to hundreds of thousands of cDNA molecules. TCRdb reprocessed the PCR reads with MiXCR, giving one entry per CDR3 protein. The data contain 750,000 to 950,000 distinct CDR3 sequences, approximately 50% of them singletons. From germline, CDR1 is SQVTM and CDR2 ANQGSEA. V dropped 1 base and J dropped 2 bases, with 6 bases sitting between them. The CDR3 contains 14 residues. Sample: blood. The sequence was collected from a girl aged 10 to 17 with multiple sclerosis. The chain recombines TRBV29-1 with TRBJ2-6; D uncertain. The CDR3 region is CSVEGPPGANVLTF. CDR3 bases: TGCAGCGTTGAAGGTCCTCCTGGGGCCAACGTCCTGACTTTC. The entire variable domain, with the rest obtained from reference TRBV29-1 and TRBJ2-6, is as follows: SAVISQKPSRDICQRGTSLTIQCQVDSQVTMMFWYRQQPGQSLTLIATANQGSEATYESGFVIDKFPISRPNLTFSTLTVSNMSPEDSSIYLCSVEGPPGANVLTFGAGSRLTVL.